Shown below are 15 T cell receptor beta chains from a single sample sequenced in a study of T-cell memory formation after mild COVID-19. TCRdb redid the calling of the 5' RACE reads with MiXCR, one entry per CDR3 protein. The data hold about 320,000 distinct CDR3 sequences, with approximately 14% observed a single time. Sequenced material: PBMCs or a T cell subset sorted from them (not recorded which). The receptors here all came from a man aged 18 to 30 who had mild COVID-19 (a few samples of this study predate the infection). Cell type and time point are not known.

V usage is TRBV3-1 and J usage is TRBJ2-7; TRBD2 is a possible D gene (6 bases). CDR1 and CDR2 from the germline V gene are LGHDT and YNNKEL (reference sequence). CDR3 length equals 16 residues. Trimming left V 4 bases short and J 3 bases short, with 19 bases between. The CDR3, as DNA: TGTGCCAGCAGCCTACGTGCCCCCAGGGAGGTCTACGAGCAGTACGTC. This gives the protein CASSLRAPREVYEQYV.

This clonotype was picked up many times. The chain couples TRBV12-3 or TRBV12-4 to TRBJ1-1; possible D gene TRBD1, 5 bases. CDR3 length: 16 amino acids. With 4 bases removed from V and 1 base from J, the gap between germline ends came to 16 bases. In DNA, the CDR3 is TGTGCCAGCAGTTACCGGGACGGGTTGAAGAACACTGAAGCTTTCTTT. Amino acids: CASSYRDGLKNTEAFF.

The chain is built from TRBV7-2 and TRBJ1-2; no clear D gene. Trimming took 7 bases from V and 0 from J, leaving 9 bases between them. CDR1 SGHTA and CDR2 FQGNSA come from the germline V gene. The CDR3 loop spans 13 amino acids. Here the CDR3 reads CASNPQANYGYTF. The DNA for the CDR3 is TGTGCCAGCAACCCGCAAGCTAACTATGGCTACACCTTC.

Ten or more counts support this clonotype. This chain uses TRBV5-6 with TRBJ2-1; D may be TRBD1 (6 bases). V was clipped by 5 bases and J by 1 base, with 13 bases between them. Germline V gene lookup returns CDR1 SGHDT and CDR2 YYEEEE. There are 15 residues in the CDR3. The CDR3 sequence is CASSHRDTSYNEQFF. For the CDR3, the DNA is TGTGCCAGCAGTCATCGGGACACATCCTACAATGAGCAGTTCTTC.

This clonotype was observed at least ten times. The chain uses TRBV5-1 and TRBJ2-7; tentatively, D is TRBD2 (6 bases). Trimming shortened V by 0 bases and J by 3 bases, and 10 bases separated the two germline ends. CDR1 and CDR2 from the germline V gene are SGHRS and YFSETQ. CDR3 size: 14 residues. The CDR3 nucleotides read TGCGCCAGCAGCTTGGCCGGGGGATTCTACGAGCAGTACGTC. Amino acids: CASSLAGGFYEQYV.

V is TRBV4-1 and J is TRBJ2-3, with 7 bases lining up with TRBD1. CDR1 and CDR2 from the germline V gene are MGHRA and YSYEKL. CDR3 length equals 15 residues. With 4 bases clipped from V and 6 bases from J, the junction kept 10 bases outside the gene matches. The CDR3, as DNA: TGCGCCAGCAGCCTTCTCGGCCCGACAGGGGATACGCAGTATTTT. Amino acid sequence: CASSLLGPTGDTQYF.

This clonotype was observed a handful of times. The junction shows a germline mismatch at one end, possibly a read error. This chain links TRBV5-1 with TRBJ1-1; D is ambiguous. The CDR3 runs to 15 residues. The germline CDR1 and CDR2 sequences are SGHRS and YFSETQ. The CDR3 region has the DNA TGCGCCAGCACCTTGGAGAAGACGGCGAACACTGAAGCTTTCTTT. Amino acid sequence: CASTLEKTANTEAFF. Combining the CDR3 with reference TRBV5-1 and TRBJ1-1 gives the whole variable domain KAGVTQTPRYLIKTRGQQVTLSCSPISGHRSVSWYQQTPGQGLQFLFEYFSETQRNKGNFPGRFSGRQFSNSRSEMNVSTLELGDSALYLCASTLEKTANTEAFFGQGTRLTVV.

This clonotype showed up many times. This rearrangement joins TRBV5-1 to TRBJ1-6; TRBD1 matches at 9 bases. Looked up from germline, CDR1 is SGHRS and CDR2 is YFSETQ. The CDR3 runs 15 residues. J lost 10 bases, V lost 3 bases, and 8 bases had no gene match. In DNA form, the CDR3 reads TGCGCCAGCAGCTCAGGACAGGGGCGGGAATCACCCCTCCACTTT. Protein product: CASSSGQGRESPLHF.

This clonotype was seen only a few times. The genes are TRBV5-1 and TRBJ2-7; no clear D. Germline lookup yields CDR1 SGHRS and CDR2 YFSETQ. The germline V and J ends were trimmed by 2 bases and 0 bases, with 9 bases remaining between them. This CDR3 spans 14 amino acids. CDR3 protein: CASSLTPSSYEQYF. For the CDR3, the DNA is TGCGCCAGCAGCTTAACGCCTAGCTCCTACGAGCAGTACTTC.

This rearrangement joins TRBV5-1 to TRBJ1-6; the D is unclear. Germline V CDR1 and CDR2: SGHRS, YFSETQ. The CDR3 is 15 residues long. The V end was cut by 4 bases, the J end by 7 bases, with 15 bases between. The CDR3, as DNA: TGCGCCAGCAGCCTAGGACCCCCGCCAAATTCACCCCTCCACTTT. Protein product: CASSLGPPPNSPLHF.

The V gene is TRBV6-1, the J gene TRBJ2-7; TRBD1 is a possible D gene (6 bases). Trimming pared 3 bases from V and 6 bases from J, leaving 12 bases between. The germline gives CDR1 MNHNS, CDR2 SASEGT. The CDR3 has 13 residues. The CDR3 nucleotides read TGTGCCAGCAGTGATGGGGTACAGGGCGAGCAGTACTTC. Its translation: CASSDGVQGEQYF.

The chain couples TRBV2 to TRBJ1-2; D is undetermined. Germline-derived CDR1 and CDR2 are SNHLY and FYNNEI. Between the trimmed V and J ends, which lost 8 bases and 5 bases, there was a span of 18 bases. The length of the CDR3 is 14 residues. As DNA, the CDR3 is TGTGCCAGCCCCTCGGACGGGAAGAATTATGGCTACACCTTC. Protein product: CASPSDGKNYGYTF.

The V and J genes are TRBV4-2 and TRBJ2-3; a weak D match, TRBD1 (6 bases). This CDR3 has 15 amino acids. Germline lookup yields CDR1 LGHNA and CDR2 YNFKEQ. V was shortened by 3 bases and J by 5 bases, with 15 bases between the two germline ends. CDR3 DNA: TGTGCCAGCAGCCAGACTGTGGGGGCCATAGATACGCAGTATTTT. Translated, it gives CASSQTVGAIDTQYF.

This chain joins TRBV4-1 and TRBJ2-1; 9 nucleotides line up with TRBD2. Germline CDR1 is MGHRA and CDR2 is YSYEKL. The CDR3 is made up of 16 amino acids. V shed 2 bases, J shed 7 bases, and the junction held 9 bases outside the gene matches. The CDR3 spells CASSQRAGLAFNEQFF. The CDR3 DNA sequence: TGCGCCAGCAGCCAACGAGCGGGACTAGCTTTTAATGAGCAGTTCTTC.

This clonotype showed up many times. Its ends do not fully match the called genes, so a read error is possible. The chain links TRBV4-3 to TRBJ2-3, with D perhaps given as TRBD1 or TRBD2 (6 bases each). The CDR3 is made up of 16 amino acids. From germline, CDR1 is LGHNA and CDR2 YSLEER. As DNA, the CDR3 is TGCGCCAGCAGTCAAGGTTACGGGGGCGGCACAGATACGCAGTATTTT. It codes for CASSQGYGGGTDTQYF.